These 30 T cell receptor beta chains were sequenced from one sample in a study of control samples from healthy donors and cancer patients. Generated by immunoSEQ multiplex PCR, the TCRdb table keeps only in-frame clones and is missing some. The repertoire holds approximately 45,000 clones, with approximately 90% as singletons. The sequenced sample consisted of PBMCs. These receptors originate from a woman aged 40-49 years with head and neck cancer.

This clone appeared a single time. The chain uses TRBV19 and TRBJ1-5; maybe TRBD1 (6 bases). The germline gives CDR1 LNHDA, CDR2 SQIVND (reference sequence). CDR3 size: 16 residues. The V end lost 6 bases, the J end lost 7 bases, and 22 bases lay between the germline ends. The CDR3 loop reads CASRANAGQNQQPQHF. CDR3 DNA: TGTGCCAGTAGAGCTAACGCCGGACAGAATCAACAGCCCCAGCATTTT.

This chain connects TRBV29-1 to TRBJ2-7; 8 bases are a match to TRBD2. Germline CDR1 SQVTM, CDR2 ANQGSEA. This CDR3 is built from 14 residues. Trimming removed 3 bases from V and 4 bases from J; junction bases left unmatched: 8. CDR3 amino acids: CSVDTGTRSYEQYF. The CDR3 nucleotides read TGCAGCGTTGATACCGGGACTAGGTCATACGAGCAGTACTTC.

The genes are TRBV6-1 and TRBJ1-3, with TRBD1 as a possible D gene (6 bases). The CDR3 runs 17 residues. Germline CDR1 is MNHNS and CDR2 is SASEGT. Trimming cost V 2 bases and J 0 bases, with 14 bases left between them. Written as DNA, the CDR3 is TGTGCCAGCAGTGAAAGGAGGGGGTCGAGCTCTGGAAACACCATATATTTT. It specifies CASSERRGSSSGNTIYF.

Worth noting for this clone: Mismatch with germline at one junction end may stem from a read error. This chain uses TRBV25-1 with TRBJ1-2; no definite D call. The germline CDR1 and CDR2 sequences are MGHDK and SYGVNS. The CDR3 has 9 amino acids. CDR3 DNA: TGTGCCAGCAGTGACCCTGAAAACTTC. Translating gives CASSDPENF.

The chain recombines TRBV6-2 or TRBV6-3 with TRBJ1-1; D ambiguous. The CDR3 extends over 13 amino acids. Germline loops: CDR1 MNHEY, CDR2 SVGEGT. With 6 bases removed from V and 1 base from J, the gap between germline ends came to 9 bases. DNA for the CDR3: TGTGCCAGCAGCCAAAGACAGAACACTGAAGCTTTCTTT. This translates into CASSQRQNTEAFF.

The chain has TRBV7-9 and TRBJ1-2; D is undetermined. Germline V gene sequence: CDR1 SEHNR, CDR2 FQNEAQ (reference sequence). The CDR3 consists of 14 residues. Trimming shortened V by 2 bases and J by 7 bases, and 14 bases separated the two germline ends. This chain's CDR3 is CASSLNSGMIGYTF. The CDR3 DNA reads TGTGCCAGCAGCTTAAACTCCGGGATGATTGGCTACACCTTC. The variable domain in full, with the rest retrieved from reference TRBV7-9 and TRBJ1-2, is DTGVSQNPRHKITKRGQNVTFRCDPISEHNRLYWYRQTLGQGPEFLTYFQNEAQLEKSRLLSDRFSAERPKGSFSTLEIQRTEQGDSAMYLCASSLNSGMIGYTFGSGTRLTVV.

V is TRBV5-1 and J is TRBJ1-6, with a possible D match to TRBD1 (5 bases). CDR1 is SGHRS, CDR2 YFSETQ, per germline. This CDR3 has 15 residues. V was cut by 1 base and J by 6 bases, with 11 bases left in between. This CDR3 reads CASSLNGAGNSPLHF. The CDR3 DNA is TGCGCCAGCAGCTTGAATGGGGCTGGTAATTCACCCCTCCACTTT. Full variable domain (remainder filled in from reference TRBV5-1 and TRBJ1-6): KAGVTQTPRYLIKTRGQQVTLSCSPISGHRSVSWYQQTPGQGLQFLFEYFSETQRNKGNFPGRFSGRQFSNSRSEMNVSTLELGDSALYLCASSLNGAGNSPLHFGNGTRLTVT.

V usage is TRBV11-3 and J usage is TRBJ2-1; 10 bases are a match to TRBD2. The CDR3 runs 17 residues. V lost 1 base and J lost 7; bases outside the gene matches: 10. Germline CDR1 reads SGHNT; CDR2 reads YENEEA. The CDR3 DNA reads TGTGCCAGCAGCTTAGGAGGGACTAGCGAACGCTTAAATGAGCAGTTCTTC. It specifies CASSLGGTSERLNEQFF.

CDR3 sequence (DNA): TGCGCCAGCAGCTTGGACGGGACAGGGTCTGGAAACACCATATATTTT. It codes for CASSLDGTGSGNTIYF. The gene calls are TRBV5-1 and TRBJ1-3; TRBD1 agrees at 9 bases. Germline CDR1 and CDR2: SGHRS and YFSETQ. V lost 0 bases, J lost 1 base, and 2 bases stayed unmatched. The CDR3 runs 16 residues. The full variable domain, completed using reference TRBV5-1 and TRBJ1-3, is KAGVTQTPRYLIKTRGQQVTLSCSPISGHRSVSWYQQTPGQGLQFLFEYFSETQRNKGNFPGRFSGRQFSNSRSEMNVSTLELGDSALYLCASSLDGTGSGNTIYFGEGSWLTVV.

The CDR3 region is CASKGRTGHNSPLHF. In DNA, the CDR3 is TGTGCCAGCAAGGGTAGAACAGGGCATAATTCACCCCTCCACTTT. This chain uses TRBV3-1 (or the pseudogene TRBV3-2) with TRBJ1-6; tentative D call: TRBD1 (6 bases). V was cut by 7 bases and J by 5 bases, with 15 bases left in between. CDR3 length: 15 residues. Germline-derived CDR1 and CDR2 are LGHDT and YNNKEL (reference sequence).

The J gene is TRBJ1-1, the V gene TRBV4-1, with 7 bases matching TRBD1. Trimming took 1 base from V and 1 from J; bases not matched to a gene: 0. The CDR3 covers 14 residues. The germline gives CDR1 MGHRA, CDR2 YSYEKL. CDR3 loop: CASSQGQGNTEAFF. CDR3 DNA sequence: TGCGCCAGCAGCCAAGGACAGGGGAACACTGAAGCTTTCTTT.

Of note for this clone: In the same sample, other DNA sequences code for this CDR3. The chain joins TRBV27 to TRBJ1-5; D not resolved. Germline assignment: CDR1 MNHEY and CDR2 SMNVEV (reference sequence). V was pared by 2 bases and J by 3 bases, with 5 bases between. The CDR3 covers 13 residues. DNA of the CDR3: TGTGCCAGCAGTTTAGGTGCCAATCAGCCCCAGCATTTT. Translation: CASSLGANQPQHF.

The chain's CDR3 is CASSFSGGASGTDTQYF. The DNA for the CDR3 is TGTGCCAGCAGCTTTAGTGGGGGGGCTAGCGGCACAGATACGCAGTATTTT. This sequence joins TRBV11-2 and TRBJ2-3; perhaps TRBD2 as D (7 bases). V gave up 3 bases and J gave up 1 base, with 17 bases separating them. The CDR3 has 17 amino acids. CDR1 is SGHAT, CDR2 FQNNGV, per germline. Combining the CDR3 with reference TRBV11-2 and TRBJ2-3 gives the whole variable domain EAGVAQSPRYKIIEKRQSVAFWCNPISGHATLYWYQQILGQGPKLLIQFQNNGVVDDSQLPKDRFSAERLKGVDSTLKIQPAKLEDSAVYLCASSFSGGASGTDTQYFGPGTRLTVL.

This clone was recorded once. This sequence joins TRBV10-3 and TRBJ1-2; no clear D. Looked up from germline, CDR1 is ENHRY and CDR2 is SYGVKD. CDR3 length equals 13 residues. V was shortened by 0 bases and J by 3 bases, with 5 bases between the two germline ends. In DNA, the CDR3 is TGTGCCATCAGTGAGTCGACACACTATGGCTACACCTTC. Its protein product is CAISESTHYGYTF.

The rearrangement joins TRBV6-5 to TRBJ2-2, with 8 bases that match TRBD1. The trim removed 2 bases at V and 3 bases at J, leaving 2 bases unmatched. The germline gives CDR1 MNHEY, CDR2 SVGAGI. This CDR3 spans 15 amino acids. CDR3 DNA: TGTGCCAGCAGTTACAACAGGGGGTACACCGGGGAGCTGTTTTTT. It codes for CASSYNRGYTGELFF.

This clone was seen only a few times. The chain recombines TRBV2 with TRBJ2-7; no reliable D call. CDR3 length equals 12 residues. Germline V gene data show CDR1 as SNHLY and CDR2 as FYNNEI. Trimming left V 7 bases short and J 3 bases short, with 10 bases between. CDR3 DNA: TGTGCCAGCAAGACATCGGGCTACGAGCAGTACTTC. Translating it yields CASKTSGYEQYF.

V gene TRBV7-6 combines with J gene TRBJ1-2, with 10 positions matching TRBD1. Trimming took 3 bases from V and 8 from J; bases not matched to a gene: 9. CDR3 length equals 15 residues. In germline, CDR1 is SGHVS, CDR2 FNYEAQ. CDR3: CASSLGGQGTTGYTF. As DNA, the CDR3 is TGTGCCAGCAGCTTGGGGGGACAGGGGACGACCGGCTACACCTTC.

The V call is TRBV6-5, the J call TRBJ2-7; no definite D call. CDR1 MNHEY and CDR2 SVGAGI come from the germline V gene. Trimming shortened V by 3 bases and J by 0 bases, and 9 bases separated the two germline ends. This CDR3 has 14 residues. CDR3 protein: CASSYYGSSYEQYF. CDR3 bases: TGTGCCAGCAGTTATTACGGTAGCTCCTACGAGCAGTACTTC.

The CDR3: CARSLVANTATDTQYF. The CDR3, as DNA: TGTGCCAGAAGCTTGGTTGCCAACACCGCAACAGATACGCAGTATTTT. This chain joins TRBV5-3 and TRBJ2-3; D unresolved. TRBV5-3 is treated as an ORF (open reading frame) with a function not yet certain. The CDR3 consists of 16 residues. Trimming shortened V by 0 bases and J by 3 bases, and 14 bases separated the two germline ends.

The V and J genes are TRBV6-5 and TRBJ2-7; 7 bases fit TRBD1. Germline V gene data show CDR1 as MNHEY and CDR2 as SVGAGI. V shed 2 bases and J 0 bases; nucleotides not matched to a gene: 1. This CDR3 comprises 14 residues. CDR3 in DNA: TGTGCCAGCAGTTACGGGGACAGCTCCTACGAGCAGTACTTC. Translation gives CASSYGDSSYEQYF.

The genes are TRBV5-3 and TRBJ2-4; 10 positions agree with TRBD1. TRBV5-3 falls under the ORF class, with uncertain function. The ends lost 4 bases at V and 0 bases at J; junction bases unmatched: 4. The CDR3 length is 16 residues. The CDR3 region has the DNA TGTGCCAGAAGCCGACAGGGGGCCTTAGCCAAAAACATTCAGTACTTC. This encodes CARSRQGALAKNIQYF.

This chain connects TRBV2 to TRBJ1-5; D is unclear. The CDR3 loop spans 14 amino acids. Trimming left V 5 bases short and J 0 bases short, with 8 bases between. Looked up from germline, CDR1 is SNHLY and CDR2 is FYNNEI. CDR3 sequence (DNA): TGTGCCAGCAGTCAACACCATAGCAATCAGCCCCAGCATTTT. As protein: CASSQHHSNQPQHF.

The chain uses TRBV5-5 and TRBJ1-5; no clear D. V was pared by 0 bases and J by 0 bases, with 10 bases between. The CDR3 consists of 16 residues. Germline V gene lookup returns CDR1 SGHKS and CDR2 YYEKEE (reference sequence). The CDR3 is CASSLVAQPSNQPQHF. The CDR3 nucleotides are TGTGCCAGCAGCTTGGTGGCACAGCCTAGCAATCAGCCCCAGCATTTT.

The rearrangement joins TRBV5-6 to TRBJ2-1; 9 bases fit TRBD2. CDR1 and CDR2 (germline): SGHDT, YYEEEE. The CDR3 consists of 18 residues. The junction had 7 bases not matched to a gene; V was cut back by 0 bases and J by 0 bases. In nucleotides, the CDR3 is TGTGCCAGCAGCTTGGGGCTAGCGGGGTTAAGCTCCTACAATGAGCAGTTCTTC. This encodes CASSLGLAGLSSYNEQFF.

In DNA form, the CDR3 reads TGTGCCAGCAGCATACCAATACACACCGGGGAGCTGTTTTTT. Its translation: CASSIPIHTGELFF. The chain employs TRBV11-2 and TRBJ2-2; D gene unclear. Germline V gene data show CDR1 as SGHAT and CDR2 as FQNNGV. Deletions cut 5 bases from V and 3 bases from J, with 10 bases between. The CDR3 extends over 14 amino acids.

This chain joins TRBV7-2 and TRBJ2-5; 10 nucleotides match TRBD2. With 3 bases clipped from V and 5 bases from J, the junction kept 6 bases outside the gene matches. CDR1 and CDR2 from the germline V gene are SGHTA and FQGNSA. This CDR3 spans 15 amino acids. This CDR3 reads CASSFTSGNWETQYF. The CDR3 DNA follows: TGTGCCAGCAGCTTCACTAGCGGGAACTGGGAGACCCAGTACTTC.

V and J are TRBV5-4 and TRBJ2-2; maybe TRBD2 (7 bases). The CDR3 sequence is 15 residues long. V lost 0 bases, J lost 6 bases, and 12 bases lay in between. Germline CDR1 reads SGHNT; CDR2 reads YYREEE (reference sequence). This CDR3 reads CASSLGQGRAGELFF. The CDR3 DNA follows: TGTGCCAGCAGCTTGGGGCAGGGGAGGGCCGGGGAGCTGTTTTTT.

This chain links TRBV3-1 (or the pseudogene TRBV3-2) with TRBJ2-1; 8 nucleotides match TRBD2. Germline V gene data show CDR1 as LGHDT and CDR2 as YNNKEL (reference sequence). The CDR3 has 13 amino acids. With 3 bases clipped from V and 13 bases from J, the junction kept 8 bases outside the gene matches. Here the CDR3 reads CASSHPAGGEQFF. For the CDR3, the DNA is TGTGCCAGCAGCCACCCCGCGGGGGGTGAACAGTTCTTC.

The gene calls are TRBV19 and TRBJ1-2, with D possibly matching TRBD1 (5 bases). Germline V CDR1 and CDR2: LNHDA, SQIVND (reference sequence). Trimming cost V 1 base and J 7 bases, with 10 bases left between them. The CDR3 extends over 13 amino acids. CDR3 nucleotides: TGTGCCAGTAGTATAGCGGCAGGGCCTGGCTACACCTTC. Its translation is CASSIAAGPGYTF.

The chain has TRBV21-1 and TRBJ2-1; no check of the table's D call, TRBD2, against the DNA was made. TRBV21-1 counts as a pseudogene. The CDR3 has 13 amino acids. This chain's CDR3 is CASSKETSPLPFF. CDR3 bases: TGTGCCAGCAGCAAGGAGACTTCACCCCTACCGTTCTTC.